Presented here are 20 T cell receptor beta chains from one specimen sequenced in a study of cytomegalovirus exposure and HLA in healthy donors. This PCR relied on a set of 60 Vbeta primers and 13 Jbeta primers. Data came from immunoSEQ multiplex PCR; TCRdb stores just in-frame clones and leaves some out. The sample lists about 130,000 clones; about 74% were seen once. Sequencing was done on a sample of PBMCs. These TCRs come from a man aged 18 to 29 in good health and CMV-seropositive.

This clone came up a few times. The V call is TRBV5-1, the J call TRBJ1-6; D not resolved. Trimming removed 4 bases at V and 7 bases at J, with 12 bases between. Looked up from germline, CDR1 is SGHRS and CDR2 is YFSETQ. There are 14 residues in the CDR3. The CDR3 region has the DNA TGCGCCAGCAGCAACAGCGGACGCAATTCACCCCTCCACTTT. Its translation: CASSNSGRNSPLHF. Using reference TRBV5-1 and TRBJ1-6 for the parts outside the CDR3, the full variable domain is KAGVTQTPRYLIKTRGQQVTLSCSPISGHRSVSWYQQTPGQGLQFLFEYFSETQRNKGNFPGRFSGRQFSNSRSEMNVSTLELGDSALYLCASSNSGRNSPLHFGNGTRLTVT.

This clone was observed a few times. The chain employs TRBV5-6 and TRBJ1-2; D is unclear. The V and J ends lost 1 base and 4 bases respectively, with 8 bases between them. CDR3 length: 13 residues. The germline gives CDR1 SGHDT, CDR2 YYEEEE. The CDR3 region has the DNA TGTGCCAGCAGCTTGTACAGTCCCTATGGCTACACCTTC. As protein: CASSLYSPYGYTF.

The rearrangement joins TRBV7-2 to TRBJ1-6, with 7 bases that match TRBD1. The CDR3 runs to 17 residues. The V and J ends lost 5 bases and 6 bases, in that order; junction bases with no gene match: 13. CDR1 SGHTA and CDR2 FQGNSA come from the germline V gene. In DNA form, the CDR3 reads TGTGCCAGCAGCCTTTACCCGACAGGGTCGTCTAATTCACCCCTCCACTTT. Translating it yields CASSLYPTGSSNSPLHF. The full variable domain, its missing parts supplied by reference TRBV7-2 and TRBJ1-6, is GAGVSQSPSNKVTEKGKDVELRCDPISGHTALYWYRQSLGQGLEFLIYFQGNSAPDKSGLPSDRFSAERTGGSVSTLTIQRTQQEDSAVYLCASSLYPTGSSNSPLHFGNGTRLTVT.

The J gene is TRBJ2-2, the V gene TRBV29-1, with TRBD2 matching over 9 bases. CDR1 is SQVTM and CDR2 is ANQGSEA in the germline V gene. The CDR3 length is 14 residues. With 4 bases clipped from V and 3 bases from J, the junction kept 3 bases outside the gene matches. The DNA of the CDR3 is TGCAGCGTTGTAACTAGCGGGCACACCGGGGAGCTGTTTTTT. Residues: CSVVTSGHTGELFF.

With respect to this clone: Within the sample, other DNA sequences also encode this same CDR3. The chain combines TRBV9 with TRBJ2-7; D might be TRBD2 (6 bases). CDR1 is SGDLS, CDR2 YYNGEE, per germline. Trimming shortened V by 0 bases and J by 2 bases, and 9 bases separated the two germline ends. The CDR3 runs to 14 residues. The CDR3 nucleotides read TGTGCCAGCAGCGTAGGAGCGGGCGCCTACGAGCAGTACTTC. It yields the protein CASSVGAGAYEQYF.

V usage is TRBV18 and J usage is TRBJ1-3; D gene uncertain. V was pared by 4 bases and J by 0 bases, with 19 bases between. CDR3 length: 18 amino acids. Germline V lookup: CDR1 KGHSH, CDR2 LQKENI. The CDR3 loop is CASSHTHKPGSSGNTIYF. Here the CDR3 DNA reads TGTGCCAGCTCACACACCCACAAACCGGGTTCCTCTGGAAACACCATATATTTT.

The CDR3 coding sequence is TGTGCCAGCAGTGATTTAGCGGCCAGCCTACAAAATGAGCAGTTCTTC. This sequence encodes CASSDLAASLQNEQFF. The V call is TRBV6-1, the J call TRBJ2-1; D is possibly TRBD2 (6 bases). CDR1 MNHNS and CDR2 SASEGT come from the germline V gene. CDR3 size: 16 residues. Trimming cost V 3 bases and J 7 bases, with 19 bases left between them.

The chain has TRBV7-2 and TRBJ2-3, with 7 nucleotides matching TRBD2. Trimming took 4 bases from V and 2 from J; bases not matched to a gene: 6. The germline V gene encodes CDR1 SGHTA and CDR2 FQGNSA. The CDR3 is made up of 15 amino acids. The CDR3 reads CASSWGGGATDTQYF. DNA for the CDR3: TGTGCCAGCAGCTGGGGCGGGGGAGCCACAGATACGCAGTATTTT.

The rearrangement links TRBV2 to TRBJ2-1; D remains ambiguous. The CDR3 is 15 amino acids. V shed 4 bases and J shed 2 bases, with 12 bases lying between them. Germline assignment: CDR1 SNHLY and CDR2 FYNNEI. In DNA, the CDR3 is TGTGCCAGCAGTGTGCTGGCGGTTACCTACAATGAGCAGTTCTTC. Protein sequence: CASSVLAVTYNEQFF.

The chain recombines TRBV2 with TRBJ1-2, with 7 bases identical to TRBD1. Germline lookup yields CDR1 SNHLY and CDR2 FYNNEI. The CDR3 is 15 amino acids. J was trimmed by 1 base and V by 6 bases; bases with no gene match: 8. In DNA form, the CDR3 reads TGTGCCAGCAGATCCACGACAGGGTATAACTATGGCTACACCTTC. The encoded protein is CASRSTTGYNYGYTF.

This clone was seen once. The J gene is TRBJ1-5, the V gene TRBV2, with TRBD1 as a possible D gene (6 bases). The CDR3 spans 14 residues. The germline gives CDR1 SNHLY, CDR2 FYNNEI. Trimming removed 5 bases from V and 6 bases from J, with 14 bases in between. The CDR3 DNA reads TGTGCCAGCAGTCGGCAGCCAGGGGCTCAGCCCCAGCATTTT. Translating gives CASSRQPGAQPQHF. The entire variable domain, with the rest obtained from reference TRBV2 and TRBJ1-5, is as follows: EPEVTQTPSHQVTQMGQEVILRCVPISNHLYFYWYRQILGQKVEFLVSFYNNEISEKSEIFDDQFSVERPDGSNFTLKIRSTKLEDSAMYFCASSRQPGAQPQHFGDGTRLSIL.

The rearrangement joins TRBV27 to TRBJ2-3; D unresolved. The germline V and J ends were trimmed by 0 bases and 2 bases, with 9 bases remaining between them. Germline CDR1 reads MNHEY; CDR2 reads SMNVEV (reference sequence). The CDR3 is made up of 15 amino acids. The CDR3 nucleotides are TGTGCCAGCAGTTTATCGAGGCAGCTCACAGATACGCAGTATTTT. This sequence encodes CASSLSRQLTDTQYF.

The CDR3 DNA sequence: TGTGCCAGCAGTTTTGGACAGGGCGTGGAGACCCAGTACTTC. It encodes CASSFGQGVETQYF. This chain links TRBV6-1 with TRBJ2-5, with TRBD1 identical over 8 bases. V trimming: 5 bases; J trimming: 5 bases; junction bases outside the gene matches: 7. This CDR3 is built from 14 residues. The germline V gene has CDR1 MNHNS and CDR2 SASEGT.

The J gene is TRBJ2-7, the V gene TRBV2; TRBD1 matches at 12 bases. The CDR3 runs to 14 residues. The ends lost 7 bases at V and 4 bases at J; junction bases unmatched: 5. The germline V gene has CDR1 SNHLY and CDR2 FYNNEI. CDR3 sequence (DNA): TGTGCCAGCAATGCGGGACAGGGGGCTTACGAGCAGTACTTC. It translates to CASNAGQGAYEQYF.

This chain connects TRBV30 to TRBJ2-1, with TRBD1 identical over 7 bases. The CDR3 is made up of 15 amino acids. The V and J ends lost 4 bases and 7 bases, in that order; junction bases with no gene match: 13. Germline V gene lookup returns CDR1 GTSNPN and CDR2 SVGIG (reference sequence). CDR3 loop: CAWTPTGDLWNEQFF. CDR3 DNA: TGTGCCTGGACCCCTACAGGGGATCTTTGGAATGAGCAGTTCTTC.

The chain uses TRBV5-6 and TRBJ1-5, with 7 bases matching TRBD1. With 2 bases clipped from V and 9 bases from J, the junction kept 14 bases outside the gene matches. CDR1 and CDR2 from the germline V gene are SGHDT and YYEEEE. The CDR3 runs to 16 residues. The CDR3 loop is CASSFAGTAEGWPQHF. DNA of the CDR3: TGTGCCAGCAGCTTCGCCGGGACAGCTGAGGGGTGGCCCCAGCATTTT.

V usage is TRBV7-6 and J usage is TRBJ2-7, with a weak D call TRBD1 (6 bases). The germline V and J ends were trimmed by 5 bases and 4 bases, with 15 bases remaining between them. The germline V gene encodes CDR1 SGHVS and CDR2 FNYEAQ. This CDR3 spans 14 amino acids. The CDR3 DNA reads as TGTGCCAGCAGCCAAGGACAGAAGTCATACGAGCAGTACTTC. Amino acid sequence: CASSQGQKSYEQYF.

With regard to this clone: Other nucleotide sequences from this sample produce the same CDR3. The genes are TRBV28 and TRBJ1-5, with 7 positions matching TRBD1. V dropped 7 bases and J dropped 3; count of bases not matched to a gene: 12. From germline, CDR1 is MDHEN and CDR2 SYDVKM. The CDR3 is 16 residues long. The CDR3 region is CASTLSVDRPNQPQHF. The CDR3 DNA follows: TGTGCCAGCACCCTTTCGGTGGACAGGCCCAATCAGCCCCAGCATTTT.

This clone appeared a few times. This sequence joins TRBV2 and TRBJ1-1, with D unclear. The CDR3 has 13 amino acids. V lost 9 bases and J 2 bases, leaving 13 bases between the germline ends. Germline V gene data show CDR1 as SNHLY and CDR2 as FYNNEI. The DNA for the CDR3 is TGTGCCAGAGAGAGCGGAATAAACACTGAAGCTTTCTTT. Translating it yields CARESGINTEAFF.

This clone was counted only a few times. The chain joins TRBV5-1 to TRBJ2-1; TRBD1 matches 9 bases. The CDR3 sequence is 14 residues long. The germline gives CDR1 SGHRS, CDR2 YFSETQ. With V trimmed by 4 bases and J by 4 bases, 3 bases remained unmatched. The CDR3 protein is CASSPGQGYNEQFF. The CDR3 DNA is TGCGCCAGCAGCCCGGGACAGGGATACAATGAGCAGTTCTTC.